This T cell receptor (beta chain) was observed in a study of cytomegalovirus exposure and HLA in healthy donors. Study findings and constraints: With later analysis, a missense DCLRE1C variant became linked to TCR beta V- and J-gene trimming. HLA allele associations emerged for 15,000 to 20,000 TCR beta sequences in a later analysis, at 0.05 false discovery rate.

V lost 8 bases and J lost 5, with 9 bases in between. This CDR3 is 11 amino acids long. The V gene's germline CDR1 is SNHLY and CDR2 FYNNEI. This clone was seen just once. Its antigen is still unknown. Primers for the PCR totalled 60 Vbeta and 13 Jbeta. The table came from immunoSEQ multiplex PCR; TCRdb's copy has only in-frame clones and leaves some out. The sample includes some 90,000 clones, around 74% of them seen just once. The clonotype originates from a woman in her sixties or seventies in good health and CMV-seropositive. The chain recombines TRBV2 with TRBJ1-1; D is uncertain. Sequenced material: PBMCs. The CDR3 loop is CASGLWTEAFF. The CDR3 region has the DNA TGTGCCAGCGGGCTGTGGACTGAAGCTTTCTTT.